The text below deals with one TCR beta chain. Its antigen is as yet unknown. The data stem from a study of cytomegalovirus exposure and HLA in healthy donors. Overall study findings and caveats: TCR clusters originating in the first cohort tended to co-occur in the roughly 110 validation repertoires, according to a later analysis.

Sequenced by immunoSEQ multiplex PCR; TCRdb stores in-frame clones only, minus some. The profile covers around 190,000 clones, with roughly 86% appearing a single time and roughly 1.5% taken by the ten largest. CDR3 size: 16 residues. Germline CDR1 is KGHSH and CDR2 is LQKENI. The V gene end was trimmed by 3 bases and the J gene end by 5 bases; junction bases not matched to a gene: 10. The chain links TRBV18 to TRBJ2-3; 8 bases match TRBD1. This clonotype originated in a woman between 18 and 29 years old in good health and CMV-seronegative. The sample was PBMCs. The CDR3 spells CASSPRTGSKGDTQYF. The CDR3 coding sequence is TGTGCCAGCTCACCGCGGACAGGGTCAAAAGGAGATACGCAGTATTTT.